Following are 5 T cell receptor beta chains from one sample sequenced in a study of Ad26.COV2.S vaccination and SARS-CoV-2 variants. Treatment indicated: some 20 received Ad26.COV2.S at low or high dose, single or two shots; 5 received placebo; per-sample allocation not given. Day 63 after the first vaccine or placebo injection was the time point for sampling. Measured with immunoSEQ multiplex PCR; TCRdb has only the in-frame clones, and not every one. The sample lists some 480,000 clones; 87% were seen once. The specimen comprised peripheral blood, sampled in a trial of Ad26.COV2.S vaccine versus placebo. The receptors derive from a person aged 18 to 59 who received the Ad26.COV2.S COVID-19 vaccine or a placebo.

V usage is TRBV4-1 and J usage is TRBJ2-1, with D unclear. CDR3 length equals 17 residues. V lost 4 bases, J lost 0 bases, and 16 bases lay in between. CDR1 MGHRA and CDR2 YSYEKL come from the germline V gene. The CDR3 reads CASSRNFGKSSYNEQFF. The CDR3 nucleotides read TGCGCCAGCAGCCGTAACTTTGGAAAGAGCTCCTACAATGAGCAGTTCTTC.

This chain uses TRBV10-3 with TRBJ1-1; unclear D gene. Germline lookup yields CDR1 ENHRY and CDR2 SYGVKD. Deletions cut 0 bases from V and 1 base from J, with 6 bases between. CDR3 length equals 14 residues. The CDR3: CAISESKGNTEAFF. The CDR3 nucleotides read TGTGCCATCAGTGAGTCAAAGGGGAACACTGAAGCTTTCTTT.

This chain links TRBV28 with TRBJ2-7, with D possibly being TRBD1 (6 bases). The CDR3 has 14 amino acids. The V and J ends lost 4 bases and 2 bases respectively, with 12 bases between them. Germline CDR1 is MDHEN and CDR2 is SYDVKM. The CDR3 here is CASSSRGSTYEQYF. The CDR3 DNA reads as TGTGCCAGCAGTTCCAGGGGTAGCACCTACGAGCAGTACTTC.

This chain connects TRBV7-2 to TRBJ2-5, with 7 bases lining up with TRBD2. Germline CDR1 SGHTA, CDR2 FQGNSA. The CDR3 is made up of 16 amino acids. J was trimmed by 1 base and V by 3 bases; bases with no gene match: 8. CDR3 nucleotides: TGTGCCAGCAGCTTGGCCGGGGGGTGGGGCCAAGAGACCCAGTACTTC. This translates into CASSLAGGWGQETQYF.

This rearrangement joins TRBV28 to TRBJ2-7; D call uncertain. Germline V gene data show CDR1 as MDHEN and CDR2 as SYDVKM. The CDR3 has 13 residues. V was cut by 6 bases and J by 1 base, with 10 bases left in between. In DNA, the CDR3 is TGTGCCAGCAGGTACGGGCCATCCTACGAGCAGTACTTC. This gives the protein CASRYGPSYEQYF.